The 32 T cell receptor beta chains below come from one sample, sequenced in a study of neurological immune-mediated disorders. MiXCR, applied by TCRdb to the 5' RACE reads, yields one record per CDR3 protein. The sample includes roughly 36,000 distinct CDR3 sequences, 7.2% seen only once; the top ten take 5.7%. The sequenced sample was CD4+ T cells from blood. Every receptor here comes from a man aged 50-59 years in good health.

In this sample, this clonotype turned up many times. The J gene is TRBJ2-1, the V gene TRBV20-1; TRBD1 matches 12 bases. Looked up from germline, CDR1 is DFQATT and CDR2 is SNEGSKA (reference sequence). The junction had 8 bases not matched to a gene; V was cut back by 2 bases and J by 9 bases. The CDR3 length is 15 residues. The CDR3 sequence: CSARTGTGGFSEQFF. The CDR3 DNA follows: TGCAGTGCTAGAACCGGGACAGGGGGCTTTAGTGAGCAGTTCTTC.

This clonotype was observed many times. This chain links TRBV20-1 with TRBJ2-1; 8 bases agree with TRBD2. Germline V gene data show CDR1 as DFQATT and CDR2 as SNEGSKA (reference sequence). The CDR3 runs 13 residues. CDR3 DNA sequence: TGCAGCCCGGAGCGGGAGCGCAACAATGAGCAGTTCTTC. Translation: CSPERERNNEQFF.

This clonotype was counted ten times or more. CDR3 in amino acids: CSAPDWGNSPLHF. The CDR3 DNA is TGCAGTGCTCCAGACTGGGGGAATTCACCCCTCCACTTT. The rearrangement joins TRBV20-1 to TRBJ1-6; maybe TRBD1 (5 bases). The V end was cut by 5 bases, the J end by 7 bases, with 12 bases between. The CDR3 runs 13 residues. CDR1 and CDR2 from the germline V gene are DFQATT and SNEGSKA (reference sequence).

There are many counts of this clonotype. The rearrangement uses TRBV28 and TRBJ1-1, with D tentatively TRBD1 (6 bases). The CDR3 is made up of 14 amino acids. Trimming pared 1 base from V and 7 bases from J, leaving 13 bases between. Germline lookup yields CDR1 MDHEN and CDR2 SYDVKM. The CDR3 bases are TGTGCCAGCAGTTTATCAGGCAGGGGCGGTGAAGCTTTCTTT. It codes for CASSLSGRGGEAFF.

The table lists this clonotype with many counts. This CDR3 reads CSARDAQGAGTEAFF. In DNA, the CDR3 is TGCAGTGCTAGAGACGCCCAGGGGGCTGGGACTGAAGCTTTCTTT. V usage is TRBV20-1 and J usage is TRBJ1-1, with 8 nucleotides matching TRBD1. Germline V CDR1 and CDR2: DFQATT, SNEGSKA (reference sequence). The CDR3 has 15 residues. Germline trimming cut 0 bases from V and 5 bases from J; bases unmatched to any gene: 8.

This clonotype was seen at least ten times. The gene calls are TRBV4-1 and TRBJ1-5; D gene uncertain. CDR1 is MGHRA, CDR2 YSYEKL, per germline. V was clipped by 1 base and J by 0 bases, with 7 bases between them. The CDR3 spans 15 residues. CDR3 DNA: TGCGCCAGCAGCCAAGGGGCTGTTAGCAATCAGCCCCAGCATTTT. Protein product: CASSQGAVSNQPQHF.

Many counts were recorded for this clonotype. CDR3 amino acids: CASSPRDRENSPLHF. The CDR3 coding sequence is TGCGCCAGCAGCCCTCGGGACAGGGAGAATTCACCCCTCCACTTT. The gene calls are TRBV4-1 and TRBJ1-6; TRBD1 matches 9 bases. V dropped 4 bases and J dropped 7; count of bases not matched to a gene: 5. CDR1 MGHRA and CDR2 YSYEKL come from the germline V gene. This CDR3 contains 15 residues.

This clonotype was detected many times. This rearrangement joins TRBV5-1 to TRBJ2-1; 11 positions match TRBD2. Losses at the gene ends were 4 bases for V and 5 bases for J; bases not matched to a gene: 11. CDR1 SGHRS and CDR2 YFSETQ come from the germline V gene. CDR3 length: 17 amino acids. The CDR3: CASSLRLAGSLDNEQFF. The CDR3 DNA reads as TGCGCCAGCAGCCTCCGACTAGCGGGATCGTTGGACAATGAGCAGTTCTTC.

This clonotype was observed at least ten times. V and J are TRBV5-1 and TRBJ2-4, with a weak D call TRBD2 (5 bases). Trimming cost V 0 bases and J 0 bases, with 10 bases left between them. Germline CDR1 reads SGHRS; CDR2 reads YFSETQ. This CDR3 region has 16 residues. The DNA for the CDR3 is TGCGCCAGCAGCTTGGCCGGGATCCTAGCCAAAAACATTCAGTACTTC. As protein: CASSLAGILAKNIQYF.

This clonotype has a count of ten or more. The chain joins TRBV7-6 to TRBJ2-2, with D possibly matching TRBD2 (5 bases). Germline CDR1 reads SGHVS; CDR2 reads FNYEAQ. The length of the CDR3 is 13 residues. V shed 5 bases and J shed 6 bases, with 10 bases lying between them. CDR3 residues: CASSDGLAGELFF. In nucleotides, the CDR3 is TGTGCCAGCAGCGACGGACTCGCCGGGGAGCTGTTTTTT.

Many counts were recorded for this clonotype. The J gene is TRBJ2-5, the V gene TRBV24-1; no firm D call. Trimming took 12 bases from V and 4 from J, leaving 20 bases between them. The CDR3 runs 14 residues. Germline V gives CDR1 KGHDR, CDR2 SFDVKD. CDR3 nucleotides: TGTGCCCCTATGCGGCGAAAACCCGGAGAGACCCAGTACTTC. This encodes CAPMRRKPGETQYF.

V is TRBV7-3 and J is TRBJ2-5; the D gene could be TRBD1 or TRBD2 (5 bases each). The CDR3 has 14 residues. Per the germline V gene, CDR1 is SGHTA and CDR2 is FQGTGA. Deletions cut 5 bases from V and 5 bases from J, with 15 bases between. The CDR3 loop reads CASSAGTPGETQYF. The CDR3, as DNA: TGTGCCAGCAGCGCCGGGACCCCCGGGGAGACCCAGTACTTC.

This clonotype was counted at least ten times. The V gene is TRBV5-6, the J gene TRBJ2-1; 14 nucleotides agree with TRBD2. V lost 4 bases and J lost 3; bases outside the gene matches: 3. Germline CDR1 and CDR2: SGHDT and YYEEEE. The CDR3 contains 16 residues. For the CDR3, the DNA is TGTGCCAGCAGCCTCGGACTAGCGGGAGGCTACAATGAGCAGTTCTTC. Translating gives CASSLGLAGGYNEQFF.

This clonotype has ten or more counts. The J gene is TRBJ2-7, the V gene TRBV20-1; 7 nucleotides agree with TRBD2. The CDR3 length is 14 residues. V lost 6 bases and J lost 4; bases outside the gene matches: 12. The germline V gene has CDR1 DFQATT and CDR2 SNEGSKA (reference sequence). The CDR3 DNA is TGCAGTGCCAGCGAACCGCCGGGGGGATACGAGCAGTACTTC. Translating it yields CSASEPPGGYEQYF.

This clonotype showed up many times. The CDR3 DNA reads as TGCAGTGCTAAACCGGGGATAGGGCAGCCCCAGCATTTT. Protein: CSAKPGIGQPQHF. This sequence joins TRBV20-1 and TRBJ1-5; no definite D call. The CDR3 runs 13 residues. Deletions cut 4 bases from V and 7 bases from J, with 14 bases between. Per the germline V gene, CDR1 is DFQATT and CDR2 is SNEGSKA (reference sequence).

A few counts support this clonotype. This chain uses TRBV7-2 with TRBJ2-4; unclear D gene. The CDR3 runs to 15 residues. The germline V gene has CDR1 SGHTA and CDR2 FQGNSA. V lost 0 bases and J lost 0, with 6 bases in between. The CDR3 DNA sequence: TGTGCCAGCAGCTTAGCGGAATTAGCCAAAAACATTCAGTACTTC. This sequence encodes CASSLAELAKNIQYF.

Ten or more counts support this clonotype. V usage is TRBV10-3 and J usage is TRBJ1-5, with D perhaps TRBD1 (5 bases). The V and J ends lost 5 bases and 5 bases respectively, with 13 bases between them. The CDR3 spans 14 residues. The V gene's germline CDR1 is ENHRY and CDR2 SYGVKD. CDR3 nucleotide sequence: TGTGCCATCAGTCCAAATGGGGGGGATCAGCCCCAGCATTTT. Encoded protein: CAISPNGGDQPQHF.

This clonotype was seen at least ten times. The genes are TRBV20-1 and TRBJ2-3; D tentatively fits TRBD1 or TRBD2 (5 bases each). CDR3 length: 14 residues. Germline V gives CDR1 DFQATT, CDR2 SNEGSKA (reference sequence). V was shortened by 1 base and J by 0 bases, with 8 bases between the two germline ends. The CDR3 sequence: CSARAGPSTDTQYF. The CDR3 nucleotides are TGCAGTGCTAGAGCGGGGCCCAGCACAGATACGCAGTATTTT.

This clonotype was detected once. The gene calls are TRBV7-2 and TRBJ2-2; D is perhaps TRBD2 (5 bases). In germline, CDR1 is SGHTA, CDR2 FQGNSA. Trimming cost V 2 bases and J 6 bases, with 10 bases left between them. The CDR3 runs 14 residues. As DNA, the CDR3 is TGTGCCAGCAGCTTAAAGATGAGGGCCGGGGAGCTGTTTTTT. Residues: CASSLKMRAGELFF.

This clonotype has a count of ten or more. This sequence joins TRBV7-8 and TRBJ1-1; TRBD1 might be the D (6 bases). V lost 2 bases to trimming and J lost 0 bases, with 19 bases between them. CDR3 size: 18 residues. CDR1 and CDR2 (germline): SGHVS, FQNEAQ. CDR3 residues: CASSLTSTGSTMNTEAFF. CDR3 DNA sequence: TGTGCCAGCAGCTTAACATCGACAGGTTCGACCATGAACACTGAAGCTTTCTTT.

This clonotype was counted many times. The chain links TRBV11-3 to TRBJ2-7, with D perhaps given as TRBD1 or TRBD2 (5 bases each). The germline CDR1 and CDR2 sequences are SGHNT and YENEEA. The CDR3 length is 16 residues. The ends were cut back, 1 base at V and 2 bases at J, with 15 bases in the middle. The CDR3 reads CASSLGAGSGTYEQYF. In nucleotides, the CDR3 is TGTGCCAGCAGCTTAGGAGCAGGGAGTGGGACCTACGAGCAGTACTTC.

This clonotype was found many times. The J gene is TRBJ2-1, the V gene TRBV20-1; TRBD2 is a possible D gene (5 bases). Germline-derived CDR1 and CDR2 are DFQATT and SNEGSKA (reference sequence). Trimming removed 3 bases at V and 8 bases at J, with 14 bases between. The CDR3 covers 13 residues. The CDR3 coding sequence is TGCAGTGCTAGGCTAGCCCCCGGCGATGAGCAGTTCTTC. It is translated as CSARLAPGDEQFF.

The V call is TRBV5-1, the J call TRBJ2-1; 12 bases fit TRBD1. The germline V gene encodes CDR1 SGHRS and CDR2 YFSETQ. The CDR3 covers 14 residues. The V and J ends lost 4 bases and 8 bases, in that order; junction bases with no gene match: 4. As DNA, the CDR3 is TGCGCCAGCAGCGAGGGACAGGGGGCCTATGAGCAGTTCTTC. Its translation: CASSEGQGAYEQFF.

This clonotype has ten or more counts. The chain has TRBV3-1 and TRBJ2-7, with D unresolved. V lost 1 base, J lost 0 bases, and 7 bases lay in between. The V gene's germline CDR1 is LGHDT and CDR2 YNNKEL (reference sequence). The CDR3 runs 14 residues. The CDR3 loop reads CASSQVASSYEQYF. Written as DNA, the CDR3 is TGTGCCAGCAGCCAAGTGGCTAGCTCCTACGAGCAGTACTTC.

With regard to this clonotype: It is unclear where the CDR3 begins or ends on the DNA, so no DNA is shown, and the CDR3 is as TCRdb lists it. The gene calls are TRBV5-6 and TRBJ1-1. CDR1 and CDR2 from the germline V gene are SGHDT and YYEEEE. The CDR3 extends over 21 residues, inclusive of both ends. This chain's CDR3 is CASSFYICSASLVSMNTEAFF.

This clonotype was recorded many times. This chain joins TRBV20-1 and TRBJ2-5, with 9 nucleotides matching TRBD1. Germline V CDR1 and CDR2: DFQATT, SNEGSKA (reference sequence). This CDR3 contains 13 residues. J was trimmed by 4 bases and V by 6 bases; bases with no gene match: 6. The CDR3 coding sequence is TGCAGTGCACATACAGGGGGCTTAGAGACCCAGTACTTC. Its translation: CSAHTGGLETQYF.

This clonotype was counted ten times or more. V and J are TRBV5-4 and TRBJ2-7, with 10 bases fitting TRBD2. The trim removed 4 bases at V and 5 bases at J, leaving 9 bases unmatched. The CDR3 contains 15 residues. Per the germline V gene, CDR1 is SGHNT and CDR2 is YYREEE (reference sequence). As DNA, the CDR3 is TGTGCCAGCAGCCCGAGGGCTAGCGGGAGTAACGAGCAGTACTTC. Translation: CASSPRASGSNEQYF.

This clonotype has a count of ten or more. The V gene is TRBV7-2, the J gene TRBJ2-3; D is unresolved. The CDR3 totals 11 residues. Germline V gives CDR1 SGHTA, CDR2 FQGNSA. The V gene lost 3 bases and the J gene lost 10 bases, with 8 bases spanning the gap. The CDR3: CASSFSQAQYF. CDR3 nucleotides: TGTGCCAGCAGCTTCAGTCAGGCGCAGTATTTT.

This clonotype was detected ten times or more. This rearrangement joins TRBV6-2 or TRBV6-3 to TRBJ2-2, with 11 bases aligning to TRBD2. From germline, CDR1 is MNHEY and CDR2 SVGEGT. The V gene end was trimmed by 6 bases and the J gene end by 6 bases; junction bases not matched to a gene: 12. This CDR3 spans 17 amino acids. In nucleotides, the CDR3 is TGTGCCAGCAGACCCAACAGTAGCGGGAGGGCCGCCGGGGAGCTGTTTTTT. Translating it yields CASRPNSSGRAAGELFF.

This clonotype was recorded at least ten times. The chain couples TRBV20-1 to TRBJ2-3; 9 bases line up with TRBD2. The trim removed 4 bases at V and 3 bases at J, leaving 14 bases unmatched. The CDR3 is 17 amino acids. Germline CDR1 reads DFQATT; CDR2 reads SNEGSKA (reference sequence). The CDR3 protein is CSAMSSGALGPTDTQYF. The CDR3 DNA reads as TGCAGTGCTATGTCTAGCGGGGCTCTCGGCCCAACAGATACGCAGTATTTT.

This clonotype was seen ten or more times. V and J are TRBV5-1 and TRBJ2-5; D assignment may be TRBD1 or TRBD2 (5 bases each). Germline V CDR1 and CDR2: SGHRS, YFSETQ. The V gene lost 2 bases and the J gene lost 3 bases, with 11 bases spanning the gap. The CDR3 is 14 residues long. CDR3 coding DNA: TGCGCCAGCAGCTTAGGGGACCCAAAAGAGACCCAGTACTTC. This codes for CASSLGDPKETQYF.

This clonotype was counted at least ten times. The chain has TRBV28 and TRBJ2-3; D may be TRBD2 (5 bases). Germline-derived CDR1 and CDR2 are MDHEN and SYDVKM. V was clipped by 6 bases and J by 7 bases, with 11 bases between them. This CDR3 is 12 amino acids long. The CDR3 sequence is CASSPGRNTQYF. The CDR3 nucleotides are TGTGCCAGCAGCCCGGGGAGAAATACGCAGTATTTT.